These T cell receptor beta chains were read from a single sample in a study of blood T cell repertoires in COVID-19. Assay used: immunoSEQ multiplex PCR; TCRdb lists only in-frame clones, some missing. The sample lists some 31,000 clones, roughly 86% occurring once. The sequenced sample consisted of peripheral blood. The receptors stem from a human donor with active COVID-19. The donor label of this sample is uncertain. The conserved cysteine and the conserved F or W are not part of the CDR3 here. Not every row has a clone size; where given, it reads once, few, many or a size class.

v_call,clone_size,cdr3_aa
TRBV7-8,-,ASSSPSTGQPGYT
TRBV9,-,ASSGSIYYGYT
TRBV4-2,-,ASSQDHLRGGWNEQY
TRBV7-2,-,ASSLAQTGVTGELF
TRBV5-4,-,ASNPGTGGSNYGYT
TRBV5-1,-,ASSLLAGAGNEQY
TRBV20-1,-,SASSAAEAF
TRBV5-1,-,ASSLSQNYGYT
TRBV6-5,once,ASSQQGINTGELF
TRBV7-2,-,ASSSATGTPRD
TRBV6-5,-,ASRSDRRSSEQY
TRBV4-3,-,ASSVDRGATYEQY
TRBV6-2/TRBV6-3,-,ASIPEGDTEAF
TRBV2,-,ASSEALPGNEQF
TRBV6-5,once,ASSPDSSSPYGYT
TRBV5-5,-,ASIPRGDRNYGYT
TRBV5-6,-,ASSYLKTGTGGPEAF
TRBV18,-,ASSPTDRGNGYT
TRBV7-8,-,ASVFSSGANVLT
TRBV3-1/TRBV3-2,-,ASGPFRGSGELF
TRBV3-1/TRBV3-2,-,ASSPWTGSTDTQY
TRBV14,-,ASSQDQVRESQY
TRBV19,-,ASSIGQGAKNSNQPQH
TRBV9,-,ASSVAGQMNTEAF
TRBV5-1,-,ASRIQGTNYGYT
TRBV19,-,ASSDGQANTEAF
TRBV6-5,-,ASSWDSSSYNEQF
TRBV20-1,-,SASTGSEAF
TRBV7-2,-,ASSLAAGAGANVLT
TRBV18,-,ASSPPQGMGSPLH
TRBV29-1,-,SVARNEKLF
TRBV5-1,-,ASSFKLSTPSYEQY
TRBV9,-,ASSADPSARDRSFYGYT
TRBV12-5,-,ASGGPGESYEQY
TRBV4-1,-,ASSQDWGGGQPQH
TRBV7-3,-,ASSLNRGETQY
TRBV12-3/TRBV12-4,once,ASSLQGYGYT
TRBV4-1,-,ASSRIDFIGQGGYEQY
TRBV7-2,-,ASSLRGLAGEQF
TRBV7-9,-,ASSLGEGADEKLF
TRBV11-2,once,ASSLEVTSLGDTQY
TRBV6-1,-,ASRDATNEKLF
TRBV5-4,once,ASSLLGGMNSPLH